A selection of T cell receptor beta chains follows, all from one sample in a study of early T cells in non-severe SARS-CoV-2 infection. TCRdb called the 5' RACE reads again in MiXCR, with one record for every CDR3 protein. The sample includes around 80,000 distinct CDR3 sequences, approximately 11% of them seen just once. Here the sequenced sample was whole blood, taken at baseline. The source of these receptors is an adult who was a healthcare worker with PCR-confirmed SARS-CoV-2 infection or an uninfected control (not recorded which). CDR3s include the opening cysteine and the closing phenylalanine or tryptophan. Each record gives: clone size, J gene, V gene, D gene, CDR3 protein, CDR3 DNA. D genes are given only for firm matches. The size field is filled for only some rows; it gives once, few, many or a size class.

clone size: few; J gene: TRBJ2-3; V gene: TRBV10-3; D gene: NA; CDR3 protein: CAISGAEDTQYF; CDR3 DNA: TGTGCCATCAGTGGCGCGGAGGATACGCAGTATTTT
clone size: many; J gene: TRBJ2-5; V gene: TRBV29-1; D gene: TRBD2; CDR3 protein: CSVETSGGPETQYF; CDR3 DNA: TGCAGCGTTGAAACTAGCGGGGGCCCAGAGACCCAGTACTTC
clone size: NA; J gene: TRBJ1-3; V gene: TRBV6-6; D gene: TRBD1; CDR3 protein: CASSSTGQAIGTIYF; CDR3 DNA: TGTGCCAGCAGTTCCACGGGACAGGCCATCGGGACCATATATTTT
clone size: NA; J gene: TRBJ2-2; V gene: TRBV6-2/TRBV6-3; D gene: NA; CDR3 protein: CASSSLDGELFF; CDR3 DNA: TGTGCCAGCAGCTCCCTAGACGGGGAGCTGTTTTTT
clone size: NA; J gene: TRBJ1-4; V gene: TRBV6-1; D gene: NA; CDR3 protein: CASREGASGEKLFF; CDR3 DNA: TGTGCCAGCAGGGAAGGGGCTTCAGGTGAAAAACTGTTTTTT
clone size: many; J gene: TRBJ2-1; V gene: TRBV29-1; D gene: NA; CDR3 protein: CSVVALRAYNEQFF; CDR3 DNA: TGCAGCGTTGTGGCCCTCCGAGCCTACAATGAGCAGTTCTTC
clone size: NA; J gene: TRBJ2-2; V gene: TRBV14; D gene: TRBD2; CDR3 protein: CASRHSGNGELFF; CDR3 DNA: TGTGCCAGCAGGCACAGCGGGAACGGGGAGCTGTTTTTT
clone size: few; J gene: TRBJ2-7; V gene: TRBV19; D gene: NA; CDR3 protein: CASSRDGTYEQYF; CDR3 DNA: TGTGCCAGTAGCCGGGACGGTACCTACGAGCAGTACTTC
clone size: NA; J gene: TRBJ1-6; V gene: TRBV20-1; D gene: TRBD1; CDR3 protein: CSALNTGTGNSPLHF; CDR3 DNA: TGCAGTGCTCTGAACACCGGGACAGGGAATTCACCCCTCCACTTT
clone size: NA; J gene: TRBJ2-4; V gene: TRBV21-1; D gene: NA; CDR3 protein: CASSTRDKNIQYF; CDR3 DNA: TGTGCCAGCAGCACCCGGGACAAAAACATTCAGTACTTC
clone size: few; J gene: TRBJ2-5; V gene: TRBV6-5; D gene: TRBD2; CDR3 protein: CASRTGLTIETQYF; CDR3 DNA: TGTGCCAGCAGGACGGGACTAACAATAGAGACCCAGTACTTC
clone size: few; J gene: TRBJ2-3; V gene: TRBV7-3; D gene: NA; CDR3 protein: CASSFPSGTQYF; CDR3 DNA: TGTGCCAGCAGCTTCCCATCGGGTACGCAGTATTTT
clone size: NA; J gene: TRBJ1-2; V gene: TRBV11-2; D gene: NA; CDR3 protein: CASSPDGYGYTF; CDR3 DNA: TGTGCCAGCAGCCCCGACGGCTATGGCTACACCTTC
clone size: few; J gene: TRBJ2-2; V gene: TRBV10-3; D gene: TRBD1; CDR3 protein: CAIRITGGSDTGELFF; CDR3 DNA: TGTGCCATCAGAATAACAGGGGGCTCGGACACCGGGGAGCTGTTTTTT
clone size: many; J gene: TRBJ2-5; V gene: TRBV7-9; D gene: NA; CDR3 protein: CASSFPGQSGQETQYF; CDR3 DNA: TGTGCCAGCAGCTTCCCCGGACAGAGTGGACAAGAGACCCAGTACTTC
clone size: many; J gene: TRBJ2-5; V gene: TRBV20-1; D gene: NA; CDR3 protein: CSANERATIQETQYF; CDR3 DNA: TGCAGTGCTAATGAGCGGGCGACGATTCAAGAGACCCAGTACTTC
clone size: many; J gene: TRBJ2-3; V gene: TRBV20-1; D gene: TRBD2; CDR3 protein: CSARGEAGGYTDTQYF; CDR3 DNA: TGCAGTGCTAGGGGCGAAGCGGGGGGCTATACAGATACGCAGTATTTT
clone size: few; J gene: TRBJ1-5; V gene: TRBV18; D gene: NA; CDR3 protein: CASRPGNNQPQHF; CDR3 DNA: TGTGCCAGCCGACCAGGGAATAATCAGCCCCAGCATTTT
clone size: NA; J gene: TRBJ1-1; V gene: TRBV15; D gene: NA; CDR3 protein: CATSRRIQNTEAFF; CDR3 DNA: TGTGCCACCAGCAGACGGATACAGAACACTGAAGCTTTCTTT
clone size: many; J gene: TRBJ2-1; V gene: TRBV4-2; D gene: NA; CDR3 protein: CASSQAGWPYNEQFF; CDR3 DNA: TGTGCCAGCAGCCAAGCTGGTTGGCCTTACAATGAGCAGTTCTTC
clone size: many; J gene: TRBJ2-5; V gene: TRBV9; D gene: TRBD2; CDR3 protein: CASSAGGGAVETQYF; CDR3 DNA: TGTGCCAGCAGCGCAGGCGGGGGGGCGGTTGAGACCCAGTACTTC
clone size: once; J gene: TRBJ1-3; V gene: TRBV1; D gene: NA; CDR3 protein: CTSRVRHVRGLSENTIYF; CDR3 DNA: TGCACCAGCAGGGTGCGACATGTCAGGGGTCTCTCTGAAAACACCATATATTTT
clone size: many; J gene: TRBJ2-4; V gene: TRBV29-1; D gene: NA; CDR3 protein: CSVEDPVAGKNIQYF; CDR3 DNA: TGCAGCGTTGAAGATCCAGTGGCAGGAAAAAACATTCAGTACTTC
clone size: NA; J gene: TRBJ1-1; V gene: TRBV11-2; D gene: TRBD1; CDR3 protein: CASSWRGRVSEAFF; CDR3 DNA: TGTGCCAGCAGTTGGAGGGGGCGCGTATCTGAAGCTTTCTTT
clone size: few; J gene: TRBJ2-3; V gene: TRBV12-3/TRBV12-4; D gene: TRBD2; CDR3 protein: CASSLGVAGVGDTQYF; CDR3 DNA: TGTGCCAGCAGCCTGGGGGTAGCGGGGGTGGGTGATACGCAGTATTTT
clone size: many; J gene: TRBJ1-2; V gene: TRBV3-1; D gene: TRBD1; CDR3 protein: CASSQQGVWGYTF; CDR3 DNA: TGTGCCAGCAGCCAACAGGGGGTTTGGGGCTACACCTTC
clone size: NA; J gene: TRBJ1-1; V gene: TRBV6-2/TRBV6-3; D gene: NA; CDR3 protein: CASSGRSEAFF; CDR3 DNA: TGTGCCAGCAGCGGGCGCAGTGAAGCTTTCTTT
clone size: few; J gene: TRBJ1-4; V gene: TRBV14; D gene: NA; CDR3 protein: CASSKYSGTSNEKLFF; CDR3 DNA: TGTGCCAGCAGCAAATACTCCGGGACATCTAATGAAAAACTGTTTTTT
clone size: few; J gene: TRBJ2-7; V gene: TRBV29-1; D gene: NA; CDR3 protein: CSVEGGRFYEQYF; CDR3 DNA: TGCAGCGTCGAGGGCGGTAGATTCTACGAGCAGTACTTC
clone size: NA; J gene: TRBJ1-2; V gene: TRBV5-1; D gene: NA; CDR3 protein: CASSTTRGGYGYTF; CDR3 DNA: TGCGCCAGCAGCACAACCAGAGGGGGCTATGGCTACACCTTC
clone size: NA; J gene: TRBJ1-1; V gene: TRBV6-1; D gene: TRBD1; CDR3 protein: CASSLGRGLTEVFF; CDR3 DNA: TGTGCCAGCAGTCTGGGGAGGGGGCTCACTGAAGTTTTCTTT
clone size: many; J gene: TRBJ1-6; V gene: TRBV7-2; D gene: NA; CDR3 protein: CASSLSGQNSPLHF; CDR3 DNA: TGTGCCAGCAGCTTATCGGGCCAAAATTCACCCCTCCACTTT
clone size: NA; J gene: TRBJ2-7; V gene: TRBV2; D gene: NA; CDR3 protein: CASREGREWEQYF; CDR3 DNA: TGTGCCAGCAGGGAGGGGCGAGAGTGGGAGCAGTACTTC
clone size: NA; J gene: TRBJ2-1; V gene: TRBV7-9; D gene: TRBD2; CDR3 protein: CASSLGLAGNEQFF; CDR3 DNA: TGTGCCAGCAGCTTAGGACTAGCGGGGAATGAGCAGTTCTTC
clone size: few; J gene: TRBJ2-1; V gene: TRBV11-2; D gene: NA; CDR3 protein: CASRTPGRSGYNEQFF; CDR3 DNA: TGTGCCAGCAGGACCCCAGGACGTAGCGGTTACAATGAGCAGTTCTTC
clone size: few; J gene: TRBJ1-1; V gene: TRBV6-6; D gene: NA; CDR3 protein: CASIRGAEAFF; CDR3 DNA: TGTGCCAGCATCCGGGGCGCTGAAGCTTTCTTT
clone size: NA; J gene: TRBJ2-7; V gene: TRBV6-6; D gene: TRBD1; CDR3 protein: CASSYSPGTGNEQYF; CDR3 DNA: TGTGCCAGCAGTTACTCCCCCGGGACAGGGAATGAGCAGTACTTC
clone size: once; J gene: TRBJ2-1; V gene: TRBV29-1; D gene: NA; CDR3 protein: CSVAWTNNEQFF; CDR3 DNA: TGCAGCGTTGCTTGGACAAACAATGAGCAGTTCTTC
clone size: few; J gene: TRBJ2-7; V gene: TRBV29-1; D gene: NA; CDR3 protein: CSAGTSPVEQYF; CDR3 DNA: TGCAGCGCCGGGACATCTCCCGTGGAGCAGTACTTC
clone size: few; J gene: TRBJ1-1; V gene: TRBV12-3/TRBV12-4; D gene: NA; CDR3 protein: CASRPRNTEAFF; CDR3 DNA: TGTGCCAGCAGACCCAGGAACACTGAAGCTTTCTTT
clone size: NA; J gene: TRBJ2-2; V gene: TRBV25-1; D gene: TRBD2; CDR3 protein: CASRSSGGSRLTGELFF; CDR3 DNA: TGTGCCAGCAGATCTAGCGGGGGGTCCCGACTCACCGGGGAGCTGTTTTTT
clone size: many; J gene: TRBJ2-3; V gene: TRBV19; D gene: TRBD2; CDR3 protein: CASSIARQRGSTDTQYF; CDR3 DNA: TGTGCCAGTAGTATAGCACGCCAGCGGGGAAGCACAGATACGCAGTATTTT
clone size: few; J gene: TRBJ1-2; V gene: TRBV6-5; D gene: NA; CDR3 protein: CASSSNTGKANYGYTF; CDR3 DNA: TGTGCCAGCAGTTCTAATACTGGGAAGGCTAACTATGGCTACACCTTC
clone size: many; J gene: TRBJ2-2; V gene: TRBV5-1; D gene: NA; CDR3 protein: CASSPLSRAYKGDTGELFF; CDR3 DNA: TGCGCCAGCAGTCCACTCTCTCGCGCTTACAAGGGGGACACCGGGGAGCTGTTTTTT
clone size: few; J gene: TRBJ2-7; V gene: TRBV3-2; D gene: NA; CDR3 protein: CASSQDSRPRFEQYF; CDR3 DNA: TGTGCCAGCAGCCAAGATAGCCGCCCGCGTTTCGAGCAGTACTTC
clone size: many; J gene: TRBJ2-5; V gene: TRBV7-9; D gene: TRBD1; CDR3 protein: CASSLNRGQETQYF; CDR3 DNA: TGTGCCAGCAGCTTAAACAGGGGGCAAGAGACCCAGTACTTC
clone size: NA; J gene: TRBJ1-4; V gene: TRBV2; D gene: NA; CDR3 protein: CASSENDEKLFF; CDR3 DNA: TGTGCCAGCAGTGAGAATGATGAAAAACTGTTTTTT
clone size: many; J gene: TRBJ1-2; V gene: TRBV6-2/TRBV6-3; D gene: NA; CDR3 protein: CASSYSQARGSGYTF; CDR3 DNA: TGTGCCAGCAGTTACTCCCAGGCTCGGGGGTCTGGCTACACCTTC
clone size: many; J gene: TRBJ2-7; V gene: TRBV2; D gene: NA; CDR3 protein: CASRKGLYEQYF; CDR3 DNA: TGTGCCAGCAGAAAAGGGCTCTACGAGCAGTACTTC
clone size: NA; J gene: TRBJ1-5; V gene: TRBV6-2/TRBV6-3; D gene: NA; CDR3 protein: CASSSVGGTNQPQHF; CDR3 DNA: TGTGCCAGCAGTTCCGTGGGGGGAACGAATCAGCCCCAGCATTTT
clone size: NA; J gene: TRBJ2-1; V gene: TRBV7-6; D gene: TRBD2; CDR3 protein: CASSSTLAGGYNEQFF; CDR3 DNA: TGTGCCAGCAGCTCCACTCTAGCGGGGGGGTACAATGAGCAGTTCTTC
clone size: few; J gene: TRBJ1-1; V gene: TRBV29-1; D gene: NA; CDR3 protein: CSVEGGYDRYMNTEAFF; CDR3 DNA: TGCAGCGTTGAAGGGGGCTATGACAGGTACATGAACACTGAAGCTTTCTTT
clone size: few; J gene: TRBJ2-1; V gene: TRBV5-4; D gene: NA; CDR3 protein: CASSQTSGNEQFF; CDR3 DNA: TGTGCCAGCAGCCAAACTAGTGGCAATGAGCAGTTCTTC
clone size: many; J gene: TRBJ1-2; V gene: TRBV28; D gene: NA; CDR3 protein: CASSLLSGYTF; CDR3 DNA: TGTGCCAGCAGTTTATTATCTGGCTACACCTTC
clone size: NA; J gene: TRBJ2-5; V gene: TRBV9; D gene: TRBD1; CDR3 protein: CASSVGDRVETQYF; CDR3 DNA: TGTGCCAGCAGCGTAGGAGACAGGGTTGAGACCCAGTACTTC
clone size: NA; J gene: TRBJ2-1; V gene: TRBV6-2/TRBV6-3; D gene: NA; CDR3 protein: CASSPQNPGTVNEQFF; CDR3 DNA: TGTGCCAGCAGTCCTCAAAACCCCGGGACTGTCAATGAGCAGTTCTTC
clone size: NA; J gene: TRBJ1-4; V gene: TRBV2; D gene: TRBD1; CDR3 protein: CASNLAGGKKLFF; CDR3 DNA: TGTGCCAGCAACTTGGCAGGGGGGAAGAAACTGTTTTTT
clone size: NA; J gene: TRBJ1-5; V gene: TRBV7-2; D gene: NA; CDR3 protein: CASSLALRNQPQHF; CDR3 DNA: TGTGCCAGCAGCTTAGCGCTCAGGAATCAGCCCCAGCATTTT
clone size: NA; J gene: TRBJ2-5; V gene: TRBV7-7; D gene: TRBD2; CDR3 protein: CASSLGLGLAIETQYF; CDR3 DNA: TGTGCCAGCAGCTTAGGGTTGGGACTAGCGATAGAGACCCAGTACTTC
clone size: many; J gene: TRBJ2-1; V gene: TRBV5-6; D gene: NA; CDR3 protein: CASSLRNRGSYNEQFF; CDR3 DNA: TGTGCCAGCAGCTTGCGCAACCGAGGCTCCTACAATGAGCAGTTCTTC